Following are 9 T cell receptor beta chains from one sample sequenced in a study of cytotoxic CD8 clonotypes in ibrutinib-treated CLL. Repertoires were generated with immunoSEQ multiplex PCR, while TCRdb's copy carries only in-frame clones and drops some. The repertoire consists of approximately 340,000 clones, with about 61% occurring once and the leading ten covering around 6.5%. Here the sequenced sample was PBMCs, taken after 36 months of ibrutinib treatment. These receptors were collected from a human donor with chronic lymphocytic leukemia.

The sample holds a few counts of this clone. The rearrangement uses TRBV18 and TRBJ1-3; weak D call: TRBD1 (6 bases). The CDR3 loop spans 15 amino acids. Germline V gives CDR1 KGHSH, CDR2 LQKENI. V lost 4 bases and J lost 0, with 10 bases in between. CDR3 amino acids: CASSRQASSGNTIYF. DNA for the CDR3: TGTGCCAGCTCACGACAGGCGAGCTCTGGAAACACCATATATTTT.

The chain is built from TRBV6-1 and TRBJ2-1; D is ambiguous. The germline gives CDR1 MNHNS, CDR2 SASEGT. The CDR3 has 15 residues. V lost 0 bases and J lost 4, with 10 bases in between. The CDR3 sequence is CASSEAPLSYNEQFF. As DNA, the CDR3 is TGTGCCAGCAGTGAAGCCCCCCTCTCTTACAATGAGCAGTTCTTC.

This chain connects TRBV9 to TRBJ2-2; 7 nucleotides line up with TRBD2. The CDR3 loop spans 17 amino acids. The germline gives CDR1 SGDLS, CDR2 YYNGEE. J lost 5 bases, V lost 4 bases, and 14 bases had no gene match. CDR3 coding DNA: TGTGCCAGCAGCCCCCTGGGTTGGGGGGGTGATACCGGGGAGCTGTTTTTT. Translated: CASSPLGWGGDTGELFF.

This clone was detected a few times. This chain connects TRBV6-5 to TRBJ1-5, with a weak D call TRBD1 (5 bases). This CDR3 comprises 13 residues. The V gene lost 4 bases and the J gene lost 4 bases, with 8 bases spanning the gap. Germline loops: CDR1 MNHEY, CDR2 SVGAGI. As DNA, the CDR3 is TGTGCCAGCAGTTCACGGGGGAATCAGCCCCAGCATTTT. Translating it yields CASSSRGNQPQHF.

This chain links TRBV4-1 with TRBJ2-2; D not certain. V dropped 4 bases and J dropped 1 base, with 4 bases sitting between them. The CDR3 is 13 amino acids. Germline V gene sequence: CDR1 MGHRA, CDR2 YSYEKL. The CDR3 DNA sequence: TGCGCCAGCAGCCCCGGGAACACCGGGGAGCTGTTTTTT. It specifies CASSPGNTGELFF.

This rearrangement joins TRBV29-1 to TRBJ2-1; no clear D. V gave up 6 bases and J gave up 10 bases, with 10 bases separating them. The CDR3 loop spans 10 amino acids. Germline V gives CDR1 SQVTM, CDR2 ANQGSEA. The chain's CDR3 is CSVADGEQFF. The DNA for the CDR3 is TGCAGCGTCGCCGACGGAGAGCAGTTCTTC.

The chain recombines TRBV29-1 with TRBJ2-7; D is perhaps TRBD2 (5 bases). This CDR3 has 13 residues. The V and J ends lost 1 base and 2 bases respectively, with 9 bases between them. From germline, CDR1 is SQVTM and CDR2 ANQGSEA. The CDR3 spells CSVEARGTYEQYF. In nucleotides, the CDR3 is TGCAGCGTTGAAGCGAGAGGGACCTACGAGCAGTACTTC.

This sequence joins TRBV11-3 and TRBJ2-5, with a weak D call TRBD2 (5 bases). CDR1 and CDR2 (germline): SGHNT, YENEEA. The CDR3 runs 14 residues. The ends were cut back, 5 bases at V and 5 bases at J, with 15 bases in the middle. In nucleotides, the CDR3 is TGTGCCAGCAGCGCCGGGCGGGTCAGCGAGACCCAGTACTTC. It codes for CASSAGRVSETQYF.

The CDR3 sequence is CASSVLDAGYTEAFF. In nucleotides, the CDR3 is TGTGCCAGCAGCGTACTTGATGCAGGGTATACTGAAGCTTTCTTT. This sequence joins TRBV9 and TRBJ1-1; possible D gene TRBD1, 5 bases. Trimming pared 1 base from V and 5 bases from J, leaving 15 bases between. Germline V gene lookup returns CDR1 SGDLS and CDR2 YYNGEE. The CDR3 length is 15 residues.